Following are 26 T cell receptor beta chains from one sample sequenced in a study of blood T cells in healthy people across ages. The use of a sample-barcoded 5' primer and a J-beta primer mix characterized a second PCR of roughly 6 to 11 cycles. TCRdb called the 5' RACE reads again in MiXCR, with one record for every CDR3 protein. The sample consists of 700,000 to 850,000 distinct CDR3 sequences, 35% to 40% of them appearing once. The material sequenced was blood. The receptors were gathered from a man between 18 and 35 years old in good health.

This clonotype was detected a few times. The chain carries TRBV6-5 and TRBJ1-6; 8 bases fit TRBD1. The V gene end was trimmed by 7 bases and the J gene end by 9 bases; junction bases not matched to a gene: 8. In germline, CDR1 is MNHEY, CDR2 SVGAGI. The CDR3 runs 14 residues. This chain's CDR3 is CASTETGASSPLHF. The CDR3 DNA sequence: TGTGCCAGCACCGAGACAGGGGCATCTTCACCCCTCCACTTT.

This clonotype came up a few times. V is TRBV12-3 or TRBV12-4 and J is TRBJ1-4; no definite D call. This CDR3 region has 14 residues. Deletions cut 7 bases from V and 8 bases from J, with 17 bases between. The CDR3 DNA sequence: TGTGCCAGCACCGAGGGTAGGGAAGGGGAAAAACTGTTTTTT. Translation: CASTEGREGEKLFF.

This clonotype appeared a few times. The gene calls are TRBV6-6 and TRBJ1-1; TRBD1 matches at 8 bases. V lost 6 bases and J lost 10; bases outside the gene matches: 7. Germline V gene sequence: CDR1 MNHNY, CDR2 SVGAGI (reference sequence). CDR3 length: 12 residues. The CDR3 spells CASSGAGTGAFF. In DNA, the CDR3 is TGTGCCAGCAGCGGGGCCGGGACAGGAGCTTTCTTT.

This chain uses TRBV27 with TRBJ1-2; tentative D call: TRBD1 (5 bases). Per germline, CDR1 MNHEY and CDR2 SMNVEV (reference sequence). The CDR3 totals 14 residues. V lost 0 bases and J 8 bases, leaving 13 bases between the germline ends. CDR3 sequence reads: CASSLSGETGGYTF. The CDR3 nucleotides read TGTGCCAGCAGTTTATCAGGGGAGACGGGGGGCTACACCTTC.

The V and J genes are TRBV20-1 and TRBJ2-3; TRBD2 matches at 10 bases. The V gene end was trimmed by 3 bases and the J gene end by 0 bases; junction bases not matched to a gene: 12. There are 18 residues in the CDR3. Germline-derived CDR1 and CDR2 are DFQATT and SNEGSKA (reference sequence). CDR3 bases: TGCAGTGCTAGGCACTTAGGAGCGGGAGGGCAAAGCACAGATACGCAGTATTTT. Translating it yields CSARHLGAGGQSTDTQYF.

The chain recombines TRBV5-8 with TRBJ2-1, with TRBD1 identical over 8 bases. The V segment lost 4 bases and the J segment 10 bases; nucleotides outside the gene matches: 4. The CDR3 consists of 12 residues. CDR1 and CDR2 from the germline V gene are SGHTS and YDEGEE. The CDR3 loop reads CASSMTGVEQFF. Here the CDR3 DNA reads TGTGCCAGCAGCATGACAGGGGTAGAGCAGTTCTTC. Full variable domain (rest looked up from reference TRBV5-8 and TRBJ2-1): EAGVTQSPTHLIKTRGQQATLRCSPISGHTSVYWYQQALGLGLQFLLWYDEGEERNRGNFPPRFSGRQFPNYSSELNVNALELEDSALYLCASSMTGVEQFFGPGTRLTVL.

V gene TRBV30 combines with J gene TRBJ2-2; either TRBD1 or TRBD2 may supply D (6 bases each). This CDR3 region has 12 residues. Trimming removed 3 bases at V and 8 bases at J, with 10 bases between. Germline V CDR1 and CDR2: GTSNPN, SVGIG (reference sequence). The CDR3 DNA is TGTGCCTGGAGAGGGGGGACGGGGGAGCTGTTTTTT. Its translation: CAWRGGTGELFF.

This clonotype has more than one count but fewer than ten. This chain links TRBV20-1 with TRBJ2-3; D is tentatively TRBD1 or TRBD2 (5 bases each). The germline V and J ends were trimmed by 0 bases and 4 bases, with 14 bases remaining between them. This CDR3 has 15 residues. Germline V gives CDR1 DFQATT, CDR2 SNEGSKA (reference sequence). This CDR3 is CSARDQGRDPDTQYF. The DNA for the CDR3 is TGCAGTGCTAGAGATCAGGGCAGGGACCCAGATACGCAGTATTTT.

The V gene is TRBV7-9, the J gene TRBJ2-1; D is unresolved. The DNA end is a closer match to TRBJ2-7, so the J assignment may be wrong. CDR1 is SEHNR and CDR2 is FQNEAQ in the germline V gene (reference sequence). This CDR3 is 13 amino acids long. The CDR3 bases are TGTGCCAGCAGCTTTTCGGAGACCAATGAGCAGTACTTC. Its protein product is CASSFSETNEQYF.

This clonotype appeared a few times. CDR3 protein: CASSAVTGMRAGELFF. DNA for the CDR3: TGCGCCAGCAGTGCCGTGACAGGGATGCGGGCCGGGGAGCTGTTTTTT. The chain uses TRBV5-1 and TRBJ2-2; 7 bases align to TRBD1. Germline lookup yields CDR1 SGHRS and CDR2 YFSETQ. With V trimmed by 5 bases and J by 6 bases, 13 bases remained unmatched. The CDR3 consists of 16 residues.

This clonotype is a singleton in its sample. The V call is TRBV3-1, the J call TRBJ2-7, with 10 bases fitting TRBD2. The CDR3 totals 15 residues. Per germline, CDR1 LGHDT and CDR2 YNNKEL (reference sequence). The V gene end was trimmed by 0 bases and the J gene end by 4 bases; junction bases not matched to a gene: 3. In DNA form, the CDR3 reads TGTGCCAGCAGCCAAGATGCTAGCGGGAGTTACGAGCAGTACTTC. Translating it yields CASSQDASGSYEQYF.

CDR3 amino acids: CASSPWGAPGPQHF. Here the CDR3 DNA reads TGTGCCAGCAGCCCTTGGGGGGCCCCAGGGCCCCAGCATTTT. J is TRBJ1-5 and V is TRBV14; weak D call: TRBD1 (6 bases). CDR1 is SGHDN, CDR2 FVKESK, per germline. Trimming took 4 bases from V and 9 from J, leaving 16 bases between them. The CDR3 covers 14 residues.

This sequence joins TRBV21-1 and TRBJ2-7; TRBD2, the table's D call, was not compared with the DNA. TRBV21-1 is an annotated pseudogene. The length of the CDR3 is 13 residues. CDR3: CASSKMEDYEQYF. CDR3 DNA sequence: TGTGCCAGCAGCAAAATGGAGGACTACGAGCAGTACTTC.

The rearrangement uses TRBV7-8 and TRBJ2-7; no firm D call. The CDR3 consists of 13 residues. Per germline, CDR1 SGHVS and CDR2 FQNEAQ. V was trimmed by 5 bases and J by 9 bases, leaving 17 bases between them. CDR3 nucleotides: TGTGCCAGCAGCCAAGAACCGGGTCTCGTGCAGTACTTC. Protein: CASSQEPGLVQYF.

The chain employs TRBV6-5 and TRBJ1-4; D is possibly TRBD1 (5 bases). CDR1 and CDR2 (germline): MNHEY, SVGAGI. The CDR3 sequence is 14 residues long. Trimming left V 5 bases short and J 8 bases short, with 15 bases between. The CDR3 DNA follows: TGTGCCAGCAGTAGACAGTCCCTAGGGGAAAAACTGTTTTTT. Protein: CASSRQSLGEKLFF.

V and J are TRBV7-3 and TRBJ2-1; 8 nucleotides align to TRBD2. The CDR3 length is 14 residues. Trimming took 5 bases from V and 6 from J; bases not matched to a gene: 6. Germline V gives CDR1 SGHTA, CDR2 FQGTGA. The CDR3 nucleotides are TGTGCCAGCAGCCCCCCGGGGGGGGCCAATGAGCAGTTCTTC. This sequence encodes CASSPPGGANEQFF.

The rearrangement joins TRBV7-2 to TRBJ2-3, with D possibly TRBD1 on 6 matching bases. Germline V gene data show CDR1 as SGHTA and CDR2 as FQGNSA. Trimming shortened V by 6 bases and J by 2 bases, and 18 bases separated the two germline ends. This CDR3 comprises 16 residues. The CDR3 loop is CASSQQGAGATDTQYF. The CDR3 DNA sequence: TGTGCCAGCAGTCAGCAAGGGGCAGGGGCCACAGATACGCAGTATTTT.

The chain employs TRBV15 and TRBJ1-5, with D maybe TRBD1 (5 bases). CDR3 length: 13 amino acids. CDR1 is LNHNV, CDR2 YYDKDF, per germline (reference sequence). With 0 bases removed from V and 8 bases from J, the gap between germline ends came to 8 bases. CDR3 protein: CATSRDSQEPQHF. As DNA, the CDR3 is TGTGCCACCAGCAGAGATTCACAGGAGCCCCAGCATTTT.

This clonotype was seen repeatedly, ten times or more. The chain joins TRBV7-8 to TRBJ2-1; 8 bases line up with TRBD1. With V trimmed by 9 bases and J by 5 bases, 6 bases remained unmatched. The CDR3 covers 13 residues. Germline CDR1 is SGHVS and CDR2 is FQNEAQ. The CDR3: CASSTGQDNEQFF. The CDR3 bases are TGTGCCAGTAGCACGGGACAGGACAATGAGCAGTTCTTC.

This clonotype has at least ten counts. The rearrangement uses TRBV11-2 and TRBJ2-3; the match to TRBD2 covers 11 bases. With V trimmed by 5 bases and J by 5 bases, 3 bases remained unmatched. Germline V gives CDR1 SGHAT, CDR2 FQNNGV. This CDR3 is 14 amino acids long. CDR3 amino acids: CASSAGTSGDTQYF. The DNA for the CDR3 is TGTGCCAGCAGCGCCGGGACTAGCGGAGATACGCAGTATTTT.

This clonotype has a count of ten or more. This chain links TRBV12-3 or TRBV12-4 with TRBJ2-3; D is possibly TRBD1 (7 bases). The V and J ends lost 5 bases and 3 bases respectively, with 15 bases between them. The CDR3 spans 15 residues. CDR3 loop: CASSAQGGATDTQYF. CDR3 nucleotides: TGTGCCAGCAGTGCTCAGGGGGGAGCAACAGATACGCAGTATTTT.

V gene TRBV7-8 combines with J gene TRBJ2-3; 10 nucleotides match TRBD2. This CDR3 contains 15 residues. CDR1 SGHVS and CDR2 FQNEAQ come from the germline V gene. Losses at the gene ends were 2 bases for V and 7 bases for J; bases not matched to a gene: 6. DNA for the CDR3: TGTGCCAGCAGCTTACTAGCGGGGGCAAGAAATACGCAGTATTTT. It yields the protein CASSLLAGARNTQYF.

As for this clonotype: The junction shows a germline mismatch at one end, possibly a read error. This chain joins TRBV12-3 or TRBV12-4 and TRBJ2-5, with 10 bases aligning to TRBD2. This CDR3 comprises 14 residues. In nucleotides, the CDR3 is TGTGCCAGCAGTAGAGCGGGGGGGCAAGAGACCCGGTACTTC. As protein: CASSRAGGQETRYF.

This clonotype has more than one count but fewer than ten. V usage is TRBV25-1 and J usage is TRBJ1-1; no reliable D call. Germline CDR1 and CDR2: MGHDK and SYGVNS. V was clipped by 3 bases and J by 3 bases, with 11 bases between them. There are 14 residues in the CDR3. The CDR3 region has the DNA TGTGCCAGCAGTGATCTTGGAGCCGACACTGAAGCTTTCTTT. This sequence encodes CASSDLGADTEAFF.

There are a few counts of this clonotype. The V call is TRBV20-1, the J call TRBJ1-5; possibly TRBD1 for D (6 bases). The CDR3 consists of 12 residues. Germline V gives CDR1 DFQATT, CDR2 SNEGSKA (reference sequence). Trimming removed 6 bases at V and 6 bases at J, with 12 bases between. This CDR3 reads CSARTESQPQHF. Here the CDR3 DNA reads TGCAGTGCCAGGACAGAGTCTCAGCCCCAGCATTTT.

The genes are TRBV6-5 and TRBJ1-1; D is perhaps TRBD1 (6 bases). CDR1 and CDR2 (germline): MNHEY, SVGAGI. The CDR3 contains 16 residues. Trimming cost V 4 bases and J 4 bases, with 19 bases left between them. DNA for the CDR3: TGTGCCAGCAGTTGGACAGTGGACCATAGCCCCACTGAAGCTTTCTTT. Protein product: CASSWTVDHSPTEAFF.